Detailed here is one T cell receptor (beta chain). The antigen this receptor binds is unknown. No much larger clone is present one base from it, and per-base qualities are unavailable. These data are taken from a study of shared clonotypes between healthy human individuals (dated by TCRdb to 2018 to 2020). Regarding the research as a whole: Three men and a couple of women, aged 18 to 49 years, made up the cohort. Per donor, three plates each were used for CD4 naive and CD4 memory, two for CD8 naive, and one for CD8 memory. Blood TCR repertoires of roughly five healthy adults were deeply sequenced to estimate repertoire size and the extent of clonotype sharing between individuals. To increase sequencing depth and limit assay-specific biases, different laboratories used diverse techniques to prepare libraries and sequence TCR repertoires. Between about 0.9 and 8.9 billion PBMCs per donor were obtained by leukapheresis.

For the CD8 naive samples, CD45RO-negative cells were positively selected for CCR7, yielding a CD45RA+CCR7+ population from which TemRA cells were excluded. The donors were healthy, HIV-negative adults who had no recently reported acute infections or vaccinations. Every donor was a Caucasian adult living in Nashville, Tennessee, USA. After blood collection by leukapheresis, PBMCs were isolated using Ficoll-Histopaque density gradient centrifugation and then cryopreserved in the vapor phase of liquid nitrogen. Purity and quantity of every magnetically sorted T cell population were checked by analytical flow cytometry. Each sorted fraction had its genomic DNA isolated and then quantified by UV absorbance on a Nanodrop 2000c. Broad study findings and their caveats: The genetic and exposure-history diversity represented was limited by the small number of donors. Across a few donors, about 5.2% of naive CD4, 3% to 4% of naive CD8, roughly 2.2% of memory CD4, and around 0.4% of memory CD8 clonotypes were shared. Sampling was restricted to blood, and TCR repertoires in tissue are likely to differ from TCR repertoires in blood. Larger estimated clonotype richness was generally found for naive subsets than for memory subsets. Incomplete sequencing was indicated by rarefaction of sorted-subset datasets, despite the large sequencing depth. Clonotypes shared by all four sorted-subset donors showed higher generation probabilities than non-shared clonotypes. Pairwise subsampling led to the expectation that sequencing depth would affect the degree of clonotype sharing among donors.

Between the V and J ends, shortened by 1 base and 0 bases respectively, the junction contains 8 bases. Via the germline V gene, CDR1 is SGHRS and CDR2 YFSETQ. The CDR3 numbers 14 residues from cysteine through phenylalanine. The retained sequence is limited to the CDR3, 42 bases, with the frame set at the first base. TCR CDR3 regions were amplified from genomic DNA by multiplex PCR using the deep immunoSEQ assay. For each cell subset, the extracted genomic DNA was distributed evenly across all wells of several immunoSEQ 96-well plates, and each plate served as one replicate. For sorted subsets, 200 to 250 ng of genomic DNA, equivalent to 30,000 or so T cell genomes, went into each replicate PCR. Purified libraries were quantified with a Qubit 3.0 fluorometer, sized on a Bioanalyzer 2100, and re-quantified with the KAPA Library Quantification kit. A separate single-read 150-cycle Illumina NextSeq 550 flow cell was used to sequence each immunoSEQ 96-well plate. The study's processing was this. Because only junctional sequences without quality scores were contained in the immunoSEQ output, filtering matching that applied to full-length reads could not be performed. Sequences were annotated with PyIR, a Python wrapper for IgBLAST v1.9, and V/J genes and CDR3 were assigned using IMGT germline references. Reads were removed for weak V/J assignments (E-value above 1e-6), missing CDR3, stop codons, out-of-frame junctions, or ambiguous translated residues. V3J clonotypes were defined as sequences sharing an identical inferred V gene, J gene, and CDR3 amino acid sequence. To compute the percentage overlap between repertoires, the number of shared unique clonotypes was divided by the size of the smaller repertoire. Three approaches were used to assess repertoire richness: RTK rarefaction, the Chao1 estimator, and Recon v2.1 estimates of unobserved clonotypes. For all TCRbeta clonotypes obtained by the gDNA method from a handful of donors, generation probabilities were computed with OLGA. Here the immuneACCESS table is served through TCRdb, limited to in-frame sequences with V and J called. Missing clones are a known gap in these copies; in checked studies unresolved V genes cover under half, and the rest lacks a known reason. The V and J calls and clone size were taken over from that table, and D and trimming were inferred from the DNA. Within this sample are hundreds of thousands of clones, with 80% to 95% of them counted one time only. The leading ten clones occupy approximately 25% of the sample.

The chain links TRBV5-1 with TRBJ2-7; a confident D gene designation cannot be given. This sequence originates from a man aged 30-40 years in good health. Sequenced: naive CD8+ T cells sorted from blood. The sample's cell subset or site, from its label and the paper: CD45RA+CCR7+. The DNA sequence is given as TGCGCCAGCAGCTTGCTCGATAGCTCCTACGAGCAGTACTTC. It codes for CASSLLDSSYEQYF.